This TCR beta chain was sequenced during a study of cytomegalovirus exposure and HLA in healthy donors. Study-wide background: Sequencing of approximately 190 million T cells in an earlier analysis found under 120 million unique TCR beta sequences.

In the case of this clone: No antigen is known for it.

Amplification used 60 Vbeta primers and 13 Jbeta primers. Original handling: In a later analysis, 10 million to 11 million of approximately 86 million unique beta chains occurred in at least two donors. The assay was immunoSEQ multiplex PCR, and TCRdb's table has in-frame clones only and misses some. V, J and clone size are taken as reported in that table, and D and trimming were inferred from the DNA itself. Here the sample spans about 130,000 clones, roughly three quarters being singletons. The CDR3 extends over 16 amino acids. The germline CDR1 and CDR2 sequences are MGHRA and YSYEKL. Trimming left V 1 base short and J 4 bases short, with 16 bases between. General observations from the study: CMV antigen specificity was confirmed in vitro for a few CMV-associated chains.

The rearrangement links TRBV4-1 to TRBJ1-2, with TRBD1 as a possible D gene (6 bases). The clonotype comes from a woman under 40 in good health and CMV-seronegative. Source material: PBMCs. CDR3 protein: CASSQGEPGHPYGYTF. CDR3 DNA sequence: TGCGCCAGCAGCCAAGGCGAACCGGGACACCCCTATGGCTACACCTTC.